This is a list of T cell receptor beta chains from one sample in a study of control samples from healthy donors and cancer patients. Generated by immunoSEQ multiplex PCR, the TCRdb table keeps only in-frame clones and is missing some. The data contain tens of thousands of clones, over 85% of them singletons. Material for sequencing was PBMCs. The receptors originated from a man aged 60 to 69 with colorectal cancer. Both conserved end residues are trimmed from each CDR3. D genes are given only for firm matches.

TRBV7-9 | - | AAGVTYEQY
TRBV20-1 | - | SSSDSYGYT
TRBV7-9 | - | ASSFLRKGADTQY
TRBV6-2/TRBV6-3 | - | ASSRDTGNTIY
TRBV5-1 | - | ASSLNLGGQETQY
TRBV18 | TRBD2 | ASSPTSGSNEQY
TRBV3-1/TRBV3-2 | - | ASSQEYGRSLQY
TRBV9 | - | ASSVGKGNPSYEQY
TRBV20-1 | - | SASATLPRGNRTQY
TRBV10-2 | - | ASSEGQVNEKLF
TRBV5-4 | TRBD2 | ASSYGLAGENEQF
TRBV12-5 | - | ASGLVLGGAGEQF
TRBV4-1 | - | ASSQDVAVNTEAF
TRBV7-2 | TRBD1 | ASRSDRGSTEAF
TRBV7-8 | TRBD1 | ASIRDSQETQY
TRBV7-6 | TRBD1 | ASSSQGGSGKLF
TRBV18 | - | ASSPLGSNTGELF
TRBV5-8 | - | ASSLMNQPQH
TRBV4-1 | - | ASSQGTGSDGYT
TRBV4-2 | - | ASSLGDEQY
TRBV4-1 | TRBD1 | ASSQAPTGGGYGYT
TRBV19 | - | ASSGASVVPGELF
TRBV2 | - | ASSEGQNNEQF
TRBV7-2 | - | ASSLFRNYEQY
TRBV6-5 | - | ASSYGGGGEAF
TRBV29-1 | - | SASRQGTGELF
TRBV5-8 | - | ASRGGLQETQY
TRBV24-1 | - | ATSPGGEGANEKLF
TRBV7-9 | - | ASSLALRDAPYNEQF
TRBV7-9 | - | ASSPHGVNEQF
TRBV27 | - | ASSLEGTGANVLT
TRBV4-3 | - | ASSQAWGDIQY
TRBV3-1/TRBV3-2 | TRBD2 | ASRRSGGSSYEQY
TRBV28 | - | ASSFAGNTIY
TRBV5-1 | - | ASSLDGGGQETQY
TRBV3-1/TRBV3-2 | - | ASSRPGGAYEQY
TRBV9 | TRBD1 | ASSRGTGGYEQY
TRBV4-1 | - | ASSQSRGGLSGYT
TRBV7-8 | - | ASSSQRGGPFGYT
TRBV7-8 | - | ASSQPGQADEQY
TRBV9 | TRBD1 | ASSISTGGYEQY
TRBV28 | - | ASRLGGVPYEQY
TRBV6-5 | - | ASSSGPGGNTIY